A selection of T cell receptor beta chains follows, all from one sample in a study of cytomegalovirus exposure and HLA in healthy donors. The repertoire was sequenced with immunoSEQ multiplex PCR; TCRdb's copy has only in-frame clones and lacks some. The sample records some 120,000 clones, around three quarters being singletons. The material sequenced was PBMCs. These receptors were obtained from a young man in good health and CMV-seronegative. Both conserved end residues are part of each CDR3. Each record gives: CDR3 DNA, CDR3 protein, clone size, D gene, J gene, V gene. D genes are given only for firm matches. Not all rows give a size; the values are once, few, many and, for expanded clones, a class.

CDR3nt: TGTGCCAGCAACCCGGGAGGAGGCGAAAAACTGTTTTTT
CDR3aa: CASNPGGGEKLFF
abundance: NA
d_gene: NA
j_gene: TRBJ1-4
v_gene: TRBV9

CDR3nt: TGTGCCAGCAGTTACGGGGACAGGGTGAACACTGAAGCTTTCTTT
CDR3aa: CASSYGDRVNTEAFF
abundance: NA
d_gene: TRBD1
j_gene: TRBJ1-1
v_gene: TRBV6-5

CDR3nt: TGCGCCAGCAGACCCGACACCCACCGTGCCTACGAGCAGTACTTC
CDR3aa: CASRPDTHRAYEQYF
abundance: NA
d_gene: NA
j_gene: TRBJ2-7
v_gene: TRBV10-2

CDR3nt: TGCAGCGTTGATAGGGGGGACAGGGGGTCCTATGGCTACACCTTC
CDR3aa: CSVDRGDRGSYGYTF
abundance: NA
d_gene: TRBD1
j_gene: TRBJ1-2
v_gene: TRBV29-1

CDR3nt: TGTGCCAGCAGCTTAGCACCGGGACAGATTACCCCTAGCACAGATACGCAGTATTTT
CDR3aa: CASSLAPGQITPSTDTQYF
abundance: NA
d_gene: TRBD1
j_gene: TRBJ2-3
v_gene: TRBV7-3

CDR3nt: TGTGCCAGCAGTTTATGGACAGGGGCCAATGAGCAGTTCTTC
CDR3aa: CASSLWTGANEQFF
abundance: NA
d_gene: TRBD1
j_gene: TRBJ2-1
v_gene: TRBV27

CDR3nt: TGTGCCAGCAGCCAAATTAAGGGACTAGCGGACAATGAGCAGTTCTTC
CDR3aa: CASSQIKGLADNEQFF
abundance: few
d_gene: TRBD2
j_gene: TRBJ2-1
v_gene: TRBV4-2

CDR3nt: TGTGCCAGCAGCTCTACAGGTCCCGAGCAGTACTTC
CDR3aa: CASSSTGPEQYF
abundance: NA
d_gene: NA
j_gene: TRBJ2-7
v_gene: TRBV7-3

CDR3nt: TGTGCCAGCAGTTTCCAACCGGGACAGGGTTACGAGCAGTACTTC
CDR3aa: CASSFQPGQGYEQYF
abundance: NA
d_gene: TRBD1
j_gene: TRBJ2-7
v_gene: TRBV27

CDR3nt: TGTTCCAGCAGCTCCGGAGAAGCCAGCGGGAGCGGCTCCTACGAGCAGTACTTC
CDR3aa: CSSSSGEASGSGSYEQYF
abundance: NA
d_gene: TRBD2
j_gene: TRBJ2-7
v_gene: TRBV7-9

CDR3nt: TGTGCCAGCAGCCCGAGGGTAGCACCCGGCGGTACGCAGTATTTT
CDR3aa: CASSPRVAPGGTQYF
abundance: few
d_gene: NA
j_gene: TRBJ2-3
v_gene: TRBV7-2

CDR3nt: TGTGCCAGCAGCCAAGATCGAGGGGGCGTACAAGAGACCCAGTACTTC
CDR3aa: CASSQDRGGVQETQYF
abundance: NA
d_gene: TRBD1
j_gene: TRBJ2-5
v_gene: TRBV4-2

CDR3nt: TGTGCCAGCAGCCGTGGTCGGGGAGAAACGGGCTCCTACGAGCAGTACTTC
CDR3aa: CASSRGRGETGSYEQYF
abundance: NA
d_gene: NA
j_gene: TRBJ2-7
v_gene: TRBV11-1

CDR3nt: TGTGCCAGCAGCCAGGCTGGGACAGCGGGAGGGCCTGGAGCCGGGGAGCTGTTTTTT
CDR3aa: CASSQAGTAGGPGAGELFF
abundance: NA
d_gene: TRBD2
j_gene: TRBJ2-2
v_gene: TRBV7-9

CDR3nt: TGTGCCAGCAGCTTCCCGGACAGCGGGGCCTACGAGCAGTACTTC
CDR3aa: CASSFPDSGAYEQYF
abundance: NA
d_gene: NA
j_gene: TRBJ2-7
v_gene: TRBV7-9

CDR3nt: TGTGCCAGCAGCGTAGTCGTAGCGGGAGAGGAGACCCAGTACTTC
CDR3aa: CASSVVVAGEETQYF
abundance: NA
d_gene: TRBD2
j_gene: TRBJ2-5
v_gene: TRBV9

CDR3nt: TGTGCCAGCAGCTTAGCTCTGACAGGGAAGAACACTGAAGCTTTCTTT
CDR3aa: CASSLALTGKNTEAFF
abundance: NA
d_gene: TRBD1
j_gene: TRBJ1-1
v_gene: TRBV13

CDR3nt: TGTGCCAGCAGCTTGGGGAGCATCGGGACAGCCGTAGAAGAGACCCAGTACTTC
CDR3aa: CASSLGSIGTAVEETQYF
abundance: NA
d_gene: TRBD1
j_gene: TRBJ2-5
v_gene: TRBV7-9

CDR3nt: TGTGCCAGTAGAATTGCCGGGACAGGGACTGGAAACACCATATATTTT
CDR3aa: CASRIAGTGTGNTIYF
abundance: NA
d_gene: TRBD1
j_gene: TRBJ1-3
v_gene: TRBV19

CDR3nt: TGTGCCAGCAGCCGAGGCGGGATCACAGATACGCAGTATTTT
CDR3aa: CASSRGGITDTQYF
abundance: NA
d_gene: NA
j_gene: TRBJ2-3
v_gene: TRBV7-2

CDR3nt: TGTGCCAGCAGCTTAGGTGGGACAATAGCCAAAAACATTCAGTACTTC
CDR3aa: CASSLGGTIAKNIQYF
abundance: NA
d_gene: NA
j_gene: TRBJ2-4
v_gene: TRBV7-2

CDR3nt: TGTGCCAGCAGCTTATTATCGGGCTACACCTTC
CDR3aa: CASSLLSGYTF
abundance: NA
d_gene: NA
j_gene: TRBJ1-2
v_gene: TRBV7-2

CDR3nt: TGTGCCAGCAGTTTTCGTTATGGCACAGATACGCAGTATTTT
CDR3aa: CASSFRYGTDTQYF
abundance: NA
d_gene: NA
j_gene: TRBJ2-3
v_gene: TRBV6-5

CDR3nt: TGTGCCAGCAGTGAAGACAGGCGGTACGGCTACACCTTC
CDR3aa: CASSEDRRYGYTF
abundance: NA
d_gene: NA
j_gene: TRBJ1-2
v_gene: TRBV2

CDR3nt: TGCGCCAGCAGCCCCCCTGCCTTACAGGGGTTCTACGAGCAGTACTTC
CDR3aa: CASSPPALQGFYEQYF
abundance: once
d_gene: TRBD1
j_gene: TRBJ2-7
v_gene: TRBV5-1

CDR3nt: TGTGCCAGCAGCTTAGACGCTTTGGGGGGGAGCTCCTACAATGAGCAGTTCTTC
CDR3aa: CASSLDALGGSSYNEQFF
abundance: NA
d_gene: TRBD2
j_gene: TRBJ2-1
v_gene: TRBV11-2

CDR3nt: TGTGCCAGCAGCTTCAGGGAACCCACTGAAGCTTTCTTT
CDR3aa: CASSFREPTEAFF
abundance: NA
d_gene: NA
j_gene: TRBJ1-1
v_gene: TRBV7-9

CDR3nt: TGTGCCAGCAGTTACAGGCAGGGAGGAAACTATGGCTACACCTTC
CDR3aa: CASSYRQGGNYGYTF
abundance: NA
d_gene: NA
j_gene: TRBJ1-2
v_gene: TRBV6-5

CDR3nt: TGCAGCGTTGTGGGACAGGCGAACACCGGGGAGCTGTTTTTT
CDR3aa: CSVVGQANTGELFF
abundance: once
d_gene: TRBD1
j_gene: TRBJ2-2
v_gene: TRBV29-1

CDR3nt: TGTGCCAGCAGCCATGCTACTAGCGGGCCAATTTCCTACAATGAGCAGTTCTTC
CDR3aa: CASSHATSGPISYNEQFF
abundance: NA
d_gene: TRBD2
j_gene: TRBJ2-1
v_gene: TRBV7-9

CDR3nt: TGTGCCAGCAGTAACGAGCTGGTAAACTCCTACAATGAGCAGTTCTTC
CDR3aa: CASSNELVNSYNEQFF
abundance: NA
d_gene: NA
j_gene: TRBJ2-1
v_gene: TRBV7-9

CDR3nt: TGTGCCAGCAGCCGGGGGTTCGATGAAAAACTGTTTTTT
CDR3aa: CASSRGFDEKLFF
abundance: NA
d_gene: NA
j_gene: TRBJ1-4
v_gene: TRBV7-9

CDR3nt: TGTGCCAGTAACGGACAAACAGATACGCAGTATTTT
CDR3aa: CASNGQTDTQYF
abundance: NA
d_gene: NA
j_gene: TRBJ2-3
v_gene: TRBV19

CDR3nt: TGTGCCAGCAGTTACTCGGAGGGGTACGAGCAGTACTTC
CDR3aa: CASSYSEGYEQYF
abundance: NA
d_gene: NA
j_gene: TRBJ2-7
v_gene: TRBV6-8

CDR3nt: TGTGCCAGCAGCCGGTACGGGGGGGACAACACTGAAGCTTTCTTT
CDR3aa: CASSRYGGDNTEAFF
abundance: few
d_gene: NA
j_gene: TRBJ1-1
v_gene: TRBV2

CDR3nt: TGTGCCAGCAGTACAACGTGGGACAGGAACACAGATACGCAGCATTTT
CDR3aa: CASSTTWDRNTDTQHF
abundance: NA
d_gene: TRBD1
j_gene: TRBJ1-5
v_gene: TRBV2

CDR3nt: TGTGCCAGCAGTTACGAGGGTGTCCACGAGCAGTACTTC
CDR3aa: CASSYEGVHEQYF
abundance: NA
d_gene: NA
j_gene: TRBJ2-7
v_gene: TRBV6-5

CDR3nt: TGTGCCAGCAGCTTGTCCAGCGGAGGTACAGATACGCAGTATTTT
CDR3aa: CASSLSSGGTDTQYF
abundance: NA
d_gene: NA
j_gene: TRBJ2-3
v_gene: TRBV5-4

CDR3nt: TGTGCCAGCCGACTAGCCTCCTACAATGAGCAGTTCTTC
CDR3aa: CASRLASYNEQFF
abundance: NA
d_gene: TRBD2
j_gene: TRBJ2-1
v_gene: TRBV2

CDR3nt: TGCGCCAGCAGCACCAGGGGGGCCACCCCAGCCAATTACGAGCAGTACTTC
CDR3aa: CASSTRGATPANYEQYF
abundance: NA
d_gene: NA
j_gene: TRBJ2-7
v_gene: TRBV5-1

CDR3nt: TGTGCCAGTAGCCCCATCGGTGAGATGGCCCAGCATTTT
CDR3aa: CASSPIGEMAQHF
abundance: NA
d_gene: NA
j_gene: TRBJ1-5
v_gene: TRBV19

CDR3nt: TGTGCCAGCAGAGAACACAGCTCCTACGAGCAGTACTTC
CDR3aa: CASREHSSYEQYF
abundance: NA
d_gene: NA
j_gene: TRBJ2-7
v_gene: TRBV6-5

CDR3nt: TGCGCCAGCAGCGGGGTAGGGGTTTATGGCTACACCTTC
CDR3aa: CASSGVGVYGYTF
abundance: NA
d_gene: NA
j_gene: TRBJ1-2
v_gene: TRBV5-1

CDR3nt: TGTACCAGCAGCTTCGGCGGATACAACACTGAAGCTTTCTTT
CDR3aa: CTSSFGGYNTEAFF
abundance: NA
d_gene: NA
j_gene: TRBJ1-1
v_gene: TRBV7-9

CDR3nt: TGCGCCAGCAGCTTGGGGACTAGCGGCTTAACTGAGCAGTTCTTC
CDR3aa: CASSLGTSGLTEQFF
abundance: NA
d_gene: TRBD2
j_gene: TRBJ2-1
v_gene: TRBV5-1

CDR3nt: TGTGCCAGCAGCGTAGATGGGACTCAGAACACCGGGGAGCTGTTTTTT
CDR3aa: CASSVDGTQNTGELFF
abundance: NA
d_gene: NA
j_gene: TRBJ2-2
v_gene: TRBV9

CDR3nt: TGTGCCAGTAGTGACAGACAGGGGGGTCTCTCCTACGAGCAGTACTTC
CDR3aa: CASSDRQGGLSYEQYF
abundance: NA
d_gene: TRBD1
j_gene: TRBJ2-7
v_gene: TRBV19

CDR3nt: TGTGCCAGCAGCTTGGGGACAGCGAACACCGGGGAGCTGTTTTTT
CDR3aa: CASSLGTANTGELFF
abundance: NA
d_gene: TRBD1
j_gene: TRBJ2-2
v_gene: TRBV7-2

CDR3nt: TGTGCCAGCAGTTTAAGGGCGGGAGCGGGGGAGACCCAGTACTTC
CDR3aa: CASSLRAGAGETQYF
abundance: once
d_gene: TRBD2
j_gene: TRBJ2-5
v_gene: TRBV27

CDR3nt: TGTGCCAGCAGCGGATTGCGGGCCAAGGGCTACACCTTC
CDR3aa: CASSGLRAKGYTF
abundance: NA
d_gene: NA
j_gene: TRBJ1-2
v_gene: TRBV9

CDR3nt: TGTGCCAGCAGCGTGGACAGGGGGTTAAGAAAACTGTTTTTT
CDR3aa: CASSVDRGLRKLFF
abundance: NA
d_gene: TRBD1
j_gene: TRBJ1-4
v_gene: TRBV28

CDR3nt: TGCGCCAGCAGCCGGAGGGAGGGAGGGTTCTCTGAAGCTTTCTTT
CDR3aa: CASSRREGGFSEAFF
abundance: few
d_gene: NA
j_gene: TRBJ1-1
v_gene: TRBV5-1

CDR3nt: TGTGCCAGCAGTTTAACAGGTCCCTACAATGAGCAGTTCTTC
CDR3aa: CASSLTGPYNEQFF
abundance: NA
d_gene: NA
j_gene: TRBJ2-1
v_gene: TRBV28

CDR3nt: TGTGCCAGCAGCGCCACCGGGACAGTTATGGACTACACCTTC
CDR3aa: CASSATGTVMDYTF
abundance: once
d_gene: TRBD1
j_gene: TRBJ1-2
v_gene: TRBV9

CDR3nt: TGTGCCAGCAGTTACTCGACGGTCAGGCACTATGGCTACACCTTC
CDR3aa: CASSYSTVRHYGYTF
abundance: NA
d_gene: NA
j_gene: TRBJ1-2
v_gene: TRBV6-5